These T cell receptor beta chains were read from a single sample in a study of CD8+ T cells in alopecia areata. The repertoire was sequenced with immunoSEQ multiplex PCR; TCRdb's copy has only in-frame clones and lacks some. The data hold about 250,000 clones, with around 64% observed a single time. The source material was CD4+ T cells sorted from blood, sampled at roughly week 52, from a patient treated with tofacitinib. These receptors were collected from a human donor with alopecia areata. Both conserved end residues are part of each CDR3. D genes are given only for firm matches. Some rows have no size entry. The others give once, few or many, or a class for an expanded clone.

V: TRBV4-3
size: -
J: TRBJ2-1
D: -
DNA: TGCGCCAGCAGCCAAACGACAGCTTACAATGAGCAGTTCTTC
CDR3: CASSQTTAYNEQFF

V: TRBV7-2
size: -
J: TRBJ2-5
D: -
DNA: TGTGCCAGCAGCTTTCCCCCGACTACCAAAGAGACCCAGTACTTC
CDR3: CASSFPPTTKETQYF

V: TRBV25-1
size: -
J: TRBJ2-7
D: -
DNA: TGTGCCAGCAGCCCAAGAGGTGACCCCTACGAGCAGTACTTC
CDR3: CASSPRGDPYEQYF

V: TRBV19
size: -
J: TRBJ2-5
D: TRBD2
DNA: TGTGCCAGTAGGGAAGCGGGGGAAGAGACCCAGTACTTC
CDR3: CASREAGEETQYF

V: TRBV30
size: -
J: TRBJ1-5
D: -
DNA: TGTGCCTGGAGTGTAGGTGGCCACTTCAGCAATCAGCCCCAGCATTTT
CDR3: CAWSVGGHFSNQPQHF

V: TRBV7-8
size: -
J: TRBJ1-5
D: -
DNA: TGTGCCAGCAGCCCCACTAATCAGCCCCAGCATTTT
CDR3: CASSPTNQPQHF

V: TRBV25-1
size: -
J: TRBJ2-5
D: TRBD2
DNA: TGTGCCAGCAGTCGAGCGGGGGGGCGGGTAGAGACCCAGTACTTC
CDR3: CASSRAGGRVETQYF

V: TRBV5-1
size: few
J: TRBJ1-1
D: TRBD1
DNA: TGCGCCAGCAGCGGCACCGGGACAGACACTGAAGCTTTCTTT
CDR3: CASSGTGTDTEAFF

V: TRBV4-1
size: once
J: TRBJ1-2
D: -
DNA: TGCGCCAGCAGCCAAGATATGACAGGCTATGGCTACACCTTC
CDR3: CASSQDMTGYGYTF

V: TRBV5-1
size: -
J: TRBJ2-7
D: -
DNA: TGCGCCAGCAGCGACGCACGGTCCGAGCAGTACTTC
CDR3: CASSDARSEQYF

V: TRBV29-1
size: -
J: TRBJ2-1
D: TRBD2
DNA: TGCAGCGTTGACCTTCTAGCGGGGGGGCTGGGCAATGAGCAGTTCTTC
CDR3: CSVDLLAGGLGNEQFF

V: TRBV10-3
size: few
J: TRBJ2-7
D: TRBD1
DNA: TGTGCCACACTGTGGGGGACAGGGGTCTACGAGCAGTACTTC
CDR3: CATLWGTGVYEQYF

V: TRBV11-2
size: -
J: TRBJ1-4
D: -
DNA: TGTGCCAGCAGCTTAGCTAGCCTTAATGAAAAACTGTTTTTT
CDR3: CASSLASLNEKLFF

V: TRBV29-1
size: few
J: TRBJ2-5
D: TRBD2
DNA: TGCAGCGTTTTAGGTCTTAGCGGGGGTGGGGAGACCCAGTACTTC
CDR3: CSVLGLSGGGETQYF

V: TRBV6-5
size: -
J: TRBJ1-1
D: -
DNA: TGTGCCAGCAGGGGGACTGAAGCTTTCTTT
CDR3: CASRGTEAFF

V: TRBV5-4
size: -
J: TRBJ1-1
D: -
DNA: TGTGCCAGCAGCTCACAGACGGCAATGAACACTGAAGCTTTCTTT
CDR3: CASSSQTAMNTEAFF

V: TRBV2
size: -
J: TRBJ1-5
D: TRBD1
DNA: TGTGCCAGCAGTATGACAGGGATCAATCAGCCCCAGCATTTT
CDR3: CASSMTGINQPQHF

V: TRBV7-2
size: -
J: TRBJ2-5
D: -
DNA: TGTGCCAGCAGGAACAAACAGGGTGCAGAGACCCAGTACTTC
CDR3: CASRNKQGAETQYF

V: TRBV4-1
size: -
J: TRBJ2-2
D: -
DNA: TGCGCCAGCAGTCCCCGGTGGGGTGGCCACGGGGAGCTGTTTTTT
CDR3: CASSPRWGGHGELFF

V: TRBV5-1
size: once
J: TRBJ2-7
D: -
DNA: TGCGCCAGCAGCTTAGCTGGGGGGCGAGGGATCTACGAGCAGTACTTC
CDR3: CASSLAGGRGIYEQYF

V: TRBV7-9
size: -
J: TRBJ1-1
D: -
DNA: TGTGCCAGCACCTCGAAGGGGGTTTCCACTGAAGCTTTCTTT
CDR3: CASTSKGVSTEAFF

V: TRBV29-1
size: -
J: TRBJ2-7
D: -
DNA: TGCAGCGTTGAAAGGGGGGGGACGGAGCAGTACTTC
CDR3: CSVERGGTEQYF

V: TRBV20-1
size: -
J: TRBJ1-1
D: -
DNA: TGCAGTGCCAAGGGTGTCACTGAAGCTTTCTTT
CDR3: CSAKGVTEAFF

V: TRBV30
size: -
J: TRBJ2-7
D: TRBD1
DNA: TGTGCCTGGACCCATAACAGGGGTAGCTACGAGCAGTACTTC
CDR3: CAWTHNRGSYEQYF

V: TRBV5-1
size: once
J: TRBJ2-1
D: -
DNA: TGCGCCAGCAGCATAATTGACAGCCACAATGAGCAGTTCTTC
CDR3: CASSIIDSHNEQFF

V: TRBV27
size: few
J: TRBJ2-7
D: TRBD1
DNA: TGTGCCAGCAGAGCGGACAGGGGATACACCTACGAGCAGTACTTC
CDR3: CASRADRGYTYEQYF

V: TRBV29-1
size: few
J: TRBJ2-2
D: -
DNA: TGCAGCGTTTCTCAGGGGGGCACCGGGGAGCTGTTTTTT
CDR3: CSVSQGGTGELFF

V: TRBV18
size: -
J: TRBJ2-6
D: TRBD1
DNA: TGTGCCAGCTCACCTCTCTCACAGGGGGCGAGCTCTGGGGCCAACGTCCTGACTTTC
CDR3: CASSPLSQGASSGANVLTF

V: TRBV29-1
size: few
J: TRBJ2-7
D: TRBD1
DNA: TGCAGCGCTCGCCGGGACAGGGATTCCTACGAGCAGTACTTC
CDR3: CSARRDRDSYEQYF

V: TRBV5-4
size: -
J: TRBJ2-5
D: -
DNA: TGTGCCAGCTCCGAGGTCGAAGAGACCCAGTACTTC
CDR3: CASSEVEETQYF

V: TRBV5-1
size: -
J: TRBJ2-5
D: -
DNA: TGCGCCAGCAGTTTGGCTGGGGGCCAGACCCAGTACTTC
CDR3: CASSLAGGQTQYF

V: TRBV25-1
size: -
J: TRBJ2-3
D: -
DNA: TGTGCCAGCAGTGACCGCGGAACAGATACGCAGTATTTT
CDR3: CASSDRGTDTQYF

V: TRBV6-6
size: -
J: TRBJ2-7
D: -
DNA: TGTGCCAGCAGTTACTCGGCATCCGGCGAGCAGTACTTC
CDR3: CASSYSASGEQYF

V: TRBV5-1
size: -
J: TRBJ1-6
D: -
DNA: TGCGCCAGCAGCCCAGGGACCGTGAAGGATATTTCACCCCTCCACTTT
CDR3: CASSPGTVKDISPLHF

V: TRBV19
size: -
J: TRBJ1-5
D: -
DNA: TGTGCCAGTAAAATATCCCCGGGGAGACTACGCAATCAGCCCCAGCATTTT
CDR3: CASKISPGRLRNQPQHF

V: TRBV19
size: -
J: TRBJ1-5
D: -
DNA: TGTGCCAGTAGTACAACTTCGGGGCCTCAGCCCCAGCATTTT
CDR3: CASSTTSGPQPQHF

V: TRBV7-2
size: -
J: TRBJ2-1
D: -
DNA: TGTGCCAGCAGCTTAAGTATGGGAGGGGGAGGGTTCAATGAGCAGTTCTTC
CDR3: CASSLSMGGGGFNEQFF